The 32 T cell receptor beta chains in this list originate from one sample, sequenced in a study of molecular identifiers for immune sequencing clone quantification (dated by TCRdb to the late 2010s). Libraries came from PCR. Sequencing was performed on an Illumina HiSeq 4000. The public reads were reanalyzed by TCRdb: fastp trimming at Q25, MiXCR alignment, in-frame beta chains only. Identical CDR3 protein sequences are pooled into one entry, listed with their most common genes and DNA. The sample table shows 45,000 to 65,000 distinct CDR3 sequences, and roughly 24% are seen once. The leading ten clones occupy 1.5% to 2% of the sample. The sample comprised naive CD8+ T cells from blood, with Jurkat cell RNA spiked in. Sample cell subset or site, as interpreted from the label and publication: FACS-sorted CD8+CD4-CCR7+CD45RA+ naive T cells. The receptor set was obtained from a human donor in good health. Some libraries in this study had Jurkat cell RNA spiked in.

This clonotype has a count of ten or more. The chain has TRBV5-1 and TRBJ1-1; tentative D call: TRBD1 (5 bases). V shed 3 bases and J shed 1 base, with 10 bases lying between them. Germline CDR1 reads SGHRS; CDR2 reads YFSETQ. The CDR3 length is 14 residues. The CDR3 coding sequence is TGCGCCAGCAGCTCCTTTGGGGCGAACACTGAAGCTTTCTTT. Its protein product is CASSSFGANTEAFF.

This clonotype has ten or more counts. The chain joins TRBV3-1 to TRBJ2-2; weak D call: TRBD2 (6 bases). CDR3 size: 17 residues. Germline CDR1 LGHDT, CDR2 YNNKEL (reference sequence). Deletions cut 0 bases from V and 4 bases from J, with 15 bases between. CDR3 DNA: TGTGCCAGCAGCCAAGATTGGGGACTTCCTACCACCGGGGAGCTGTTTTTT. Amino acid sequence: CASSQDWGLPTTGELFF.

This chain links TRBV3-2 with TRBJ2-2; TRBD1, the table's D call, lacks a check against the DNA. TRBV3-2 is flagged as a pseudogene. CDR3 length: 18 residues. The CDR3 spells CASSQESQGAPNPGELFF. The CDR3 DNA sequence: TGTGCCAGCAGCCAAGAATCACAGGGGGCGCCGAACCCCGGGGAGCTGTTTTTT.

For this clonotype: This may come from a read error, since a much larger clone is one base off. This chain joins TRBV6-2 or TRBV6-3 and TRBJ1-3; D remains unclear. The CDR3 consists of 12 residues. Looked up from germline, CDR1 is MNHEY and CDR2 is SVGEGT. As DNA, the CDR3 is TGTGTCAGCCATCGTTTTGGGAACACCATATATTTT. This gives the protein CVSHRFGNTIYF.

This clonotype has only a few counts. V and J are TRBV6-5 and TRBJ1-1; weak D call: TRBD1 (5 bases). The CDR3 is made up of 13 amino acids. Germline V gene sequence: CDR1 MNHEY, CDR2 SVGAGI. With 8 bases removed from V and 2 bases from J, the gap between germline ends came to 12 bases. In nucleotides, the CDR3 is TGTGCCAGCTATGGGGCAGGCAACACTGAAGCTTTCTTT. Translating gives CASYGAGNTEAFF.

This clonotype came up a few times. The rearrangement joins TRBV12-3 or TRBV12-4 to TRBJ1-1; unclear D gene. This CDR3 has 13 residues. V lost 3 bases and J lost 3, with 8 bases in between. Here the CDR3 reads CASSLVAYTEAFF. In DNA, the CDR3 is TGTGCCAGCAGTTTGGTGGCCTACACTGAAGCTTTCTTT.

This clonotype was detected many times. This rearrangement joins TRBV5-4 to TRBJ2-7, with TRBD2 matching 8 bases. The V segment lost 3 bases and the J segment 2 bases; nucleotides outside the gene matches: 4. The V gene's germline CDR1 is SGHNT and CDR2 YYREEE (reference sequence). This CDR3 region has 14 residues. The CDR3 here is CASSSGLETYEQYF. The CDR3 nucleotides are TGTGCCAGCAGCTCGGGACTAGAAACCTACGAGCAGTACTTC.

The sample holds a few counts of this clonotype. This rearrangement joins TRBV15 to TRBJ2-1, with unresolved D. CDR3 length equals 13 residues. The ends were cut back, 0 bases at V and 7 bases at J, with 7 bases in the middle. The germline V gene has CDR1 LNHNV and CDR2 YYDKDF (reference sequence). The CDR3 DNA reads TGTGCCACCAGCAGAGAATGGTCGAATGAGCAGTTCTTC. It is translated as CATSREWSNEQFF.

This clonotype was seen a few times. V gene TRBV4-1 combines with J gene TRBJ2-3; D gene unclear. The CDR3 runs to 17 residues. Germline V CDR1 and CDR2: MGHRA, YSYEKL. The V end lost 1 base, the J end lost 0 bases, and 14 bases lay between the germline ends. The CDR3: CASSQGLGTLSTDTQYF. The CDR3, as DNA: TGCGCCAGCAGCCAAGGATTGGGTACTTTAAGCACAGATACGCAGTATTTT.

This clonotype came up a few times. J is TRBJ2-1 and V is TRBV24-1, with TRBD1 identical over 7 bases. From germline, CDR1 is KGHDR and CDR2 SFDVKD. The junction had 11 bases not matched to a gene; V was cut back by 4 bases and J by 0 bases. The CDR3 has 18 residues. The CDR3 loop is CATSEPPRQGSSYNEQFF. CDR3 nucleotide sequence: TGTGCCACCAGTGAACCCCCCCGACAGGGCAGCTCCTACAATGAGCAGTTCTTC.

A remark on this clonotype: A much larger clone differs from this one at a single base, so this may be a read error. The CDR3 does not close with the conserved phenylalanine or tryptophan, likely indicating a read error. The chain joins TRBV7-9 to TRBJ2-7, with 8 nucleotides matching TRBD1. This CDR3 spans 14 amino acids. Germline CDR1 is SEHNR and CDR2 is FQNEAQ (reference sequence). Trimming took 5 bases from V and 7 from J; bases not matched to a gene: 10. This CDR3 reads CASSPKDREYEQYI. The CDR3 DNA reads TGTGCCAGCAGCCCGAAGGACAGGGAGTATGAGCAGTACATC.

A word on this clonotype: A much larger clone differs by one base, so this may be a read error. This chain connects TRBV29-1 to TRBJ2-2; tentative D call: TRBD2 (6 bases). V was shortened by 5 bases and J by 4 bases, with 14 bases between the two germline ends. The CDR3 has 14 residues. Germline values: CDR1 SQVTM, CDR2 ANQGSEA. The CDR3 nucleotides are TGCAGCGTTCTCTTGGCGACTAGCACCGGGGAGCTGTTTTTT. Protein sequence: CSVLLATSTGELFF.

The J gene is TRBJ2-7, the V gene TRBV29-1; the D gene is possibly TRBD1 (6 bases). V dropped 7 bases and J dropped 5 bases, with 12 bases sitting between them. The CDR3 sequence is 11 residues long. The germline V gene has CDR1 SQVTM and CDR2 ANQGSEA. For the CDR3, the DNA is TGCAGCGCGGCCAGGGGAAACGAGCAGTACTTC. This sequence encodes CSAARGNEQYF.

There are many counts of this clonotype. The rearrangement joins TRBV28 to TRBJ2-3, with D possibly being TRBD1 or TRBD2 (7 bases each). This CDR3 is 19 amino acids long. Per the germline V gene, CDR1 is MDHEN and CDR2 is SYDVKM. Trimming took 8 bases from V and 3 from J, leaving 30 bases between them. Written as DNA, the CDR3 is TGTGCCAGCCACGGGGAGGGGGCAGCACTCCAAATCGCAACAGATACGCAGTATTTT. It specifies CASHGEGAALQIATDTQYF.

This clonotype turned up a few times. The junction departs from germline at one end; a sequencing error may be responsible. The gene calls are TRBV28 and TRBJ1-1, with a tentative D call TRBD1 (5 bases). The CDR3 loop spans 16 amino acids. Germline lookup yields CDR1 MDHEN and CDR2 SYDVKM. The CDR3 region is CASSSRRVRENTEASF. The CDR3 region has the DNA TGTGCCAGCAGTTCTCGCAGGGTACGCGAAAACACTGAAGCTTCCTTT.

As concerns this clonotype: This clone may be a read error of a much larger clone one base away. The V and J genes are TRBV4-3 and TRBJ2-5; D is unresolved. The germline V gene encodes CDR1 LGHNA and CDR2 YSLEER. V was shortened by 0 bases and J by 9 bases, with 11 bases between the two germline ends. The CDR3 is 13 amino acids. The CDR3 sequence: CASSQDLSEPQYF. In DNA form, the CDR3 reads TGCGCCAGCAGCCAAGATCTTTCGGAGCCCCAGTACTTC.

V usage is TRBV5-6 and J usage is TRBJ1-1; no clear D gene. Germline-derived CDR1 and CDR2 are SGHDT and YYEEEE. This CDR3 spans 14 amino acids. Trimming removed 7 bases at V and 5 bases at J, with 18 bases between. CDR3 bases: TGTGCCAGCTTCCCCAACTCCGCGATAACTGAAGCTTTCTTT. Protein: CASFPNSAITEAFF.

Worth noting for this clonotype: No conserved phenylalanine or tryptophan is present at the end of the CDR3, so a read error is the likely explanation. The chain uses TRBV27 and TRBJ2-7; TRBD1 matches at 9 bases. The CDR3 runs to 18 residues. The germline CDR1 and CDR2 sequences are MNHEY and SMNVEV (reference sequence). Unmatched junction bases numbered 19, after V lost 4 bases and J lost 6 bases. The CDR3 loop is CASSSTGVGRDRAGEQYS. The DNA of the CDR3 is TGTGCCAGCAGTTCCACGGGGGTGGGCAGGGACAGGGCTGGCGAGCAGTACTCC.

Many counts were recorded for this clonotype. The CDR3 nucleotides are TGTGCCAGCAGTTTAGGGGCTAGTCAGCCCCAGCATTTT. Protein product: CASSLGASQPQHF. The gene calls are TRBV27 and TRBJ1-5; a possible D gene is TRBD1 (5 bases). CDR3 size: 13 residues. Trimming pared 2 bases from V and 6 bases from J, leaving 8 bases between. CDR1 and CDR2 from the germline V gene are MNHEY and SMNVEV (reference sequence).

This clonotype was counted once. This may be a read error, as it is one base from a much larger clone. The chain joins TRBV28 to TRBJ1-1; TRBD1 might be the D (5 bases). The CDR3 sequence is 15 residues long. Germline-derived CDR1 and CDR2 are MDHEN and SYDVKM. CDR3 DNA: TGTGCCAGCAGTCCTGTGGCAGGGAGAGGCACTGAAGCTCTCTTT. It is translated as CASSPVAGRGTEALF.

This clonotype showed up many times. For the CDR3, the DNA is TGTGCCATCAGTGAGCCTACTGAGACAGGGCCTCAGGCCCAGTACTTC. Its protein is CAISEPTETGPQAQYF. This chain joins TRBV10-3 and TRBJ2-5; 7 bases line up with TRBD1. Unmatched junction bases numbered 15, after V lost 2 bases and J lost 9 bases. CDR3 length equals 16 residues. Germline loops: CDR1 ENHRY, CDR2 SYGVKD.

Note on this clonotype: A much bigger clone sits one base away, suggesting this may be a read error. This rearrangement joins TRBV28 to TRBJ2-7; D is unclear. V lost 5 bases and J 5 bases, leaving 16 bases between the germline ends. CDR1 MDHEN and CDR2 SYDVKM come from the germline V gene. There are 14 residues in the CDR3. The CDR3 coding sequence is TGTGCCAGCAGTCTGCGGTGGGTGGACGACGAGCAGTACTTC. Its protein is CASSLRWVDDEQYF.

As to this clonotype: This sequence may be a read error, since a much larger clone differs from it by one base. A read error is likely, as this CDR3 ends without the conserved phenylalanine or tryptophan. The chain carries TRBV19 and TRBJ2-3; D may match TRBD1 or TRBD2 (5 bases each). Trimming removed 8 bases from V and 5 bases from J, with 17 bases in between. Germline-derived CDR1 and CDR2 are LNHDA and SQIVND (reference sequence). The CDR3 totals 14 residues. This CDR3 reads CASDTGGLGDTQYL. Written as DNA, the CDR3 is TGTGCCAGTGACACAGGCGGACTCGGAGATACGCAGTATCTT.

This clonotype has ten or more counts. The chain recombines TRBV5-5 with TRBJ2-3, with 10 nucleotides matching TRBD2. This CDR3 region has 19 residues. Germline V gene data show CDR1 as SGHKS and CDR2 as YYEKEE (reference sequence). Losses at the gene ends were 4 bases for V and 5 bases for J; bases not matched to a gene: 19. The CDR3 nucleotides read TGTGCCAGCAGCCCTACCCCGCAGGGCGGTCTAGCGGGAGTAGATACGCAGTATTTT. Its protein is CASSPTPQGGLAGVDTQYF. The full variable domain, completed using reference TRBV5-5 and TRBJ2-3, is DAGVTQSPTHLIKTRGQQVTLRCSPISGHKSVSWYQQVLGQGPQFIFQYYEKEERGRGNFPDRFSARQFPNYSSELNVNALLLGDSALYLCASSPTPQGGLAGVDTQYFGPGTRLTVL.

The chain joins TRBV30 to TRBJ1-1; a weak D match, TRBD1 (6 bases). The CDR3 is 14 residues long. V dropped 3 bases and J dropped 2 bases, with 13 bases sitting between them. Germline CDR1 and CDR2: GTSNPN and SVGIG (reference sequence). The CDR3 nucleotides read TGTGCCTGGAGCCTAGGGGGATTTAACACTGAAGCTTTCTTT. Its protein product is CAWSLGGFNTEAFF. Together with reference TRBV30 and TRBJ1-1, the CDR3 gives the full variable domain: SQTIHQWPATLVQPVGSPLSLECTVEGTSNPNLYWYRQAAGRGLQLLFYSVGIGQISSEVPQNLSASRPQDRQFILSSKKLLLSDSGFYLCAWSLGGFNTEAFFGQGTRLTVV.

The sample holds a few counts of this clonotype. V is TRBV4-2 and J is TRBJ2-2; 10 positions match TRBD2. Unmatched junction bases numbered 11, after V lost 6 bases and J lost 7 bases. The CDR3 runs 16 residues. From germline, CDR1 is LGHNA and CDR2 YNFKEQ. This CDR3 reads CASRREREGRVGELFF. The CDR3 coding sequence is TGTGCCAGCAGACGAGAGCGGGAGGGCCGGGTCGGGGAGCTGTTTTTT.

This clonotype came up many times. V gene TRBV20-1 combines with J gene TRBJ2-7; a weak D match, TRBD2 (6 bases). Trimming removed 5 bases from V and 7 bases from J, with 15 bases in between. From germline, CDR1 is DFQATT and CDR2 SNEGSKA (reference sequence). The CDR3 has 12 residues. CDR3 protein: CSAYGPAGEQYF. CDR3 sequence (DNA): TGCAGTGCTTACGGCCCGGCGGGGGAGCAGTACTTC.

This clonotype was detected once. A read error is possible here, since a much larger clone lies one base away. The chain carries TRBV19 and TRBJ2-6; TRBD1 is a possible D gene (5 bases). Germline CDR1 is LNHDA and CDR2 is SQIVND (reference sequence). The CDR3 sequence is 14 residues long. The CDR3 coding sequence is TGTGCCAGTAGTTACAGCTCTGGGGCCAACGCCCTGACTTTC. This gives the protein CASSYSSGANALTF.

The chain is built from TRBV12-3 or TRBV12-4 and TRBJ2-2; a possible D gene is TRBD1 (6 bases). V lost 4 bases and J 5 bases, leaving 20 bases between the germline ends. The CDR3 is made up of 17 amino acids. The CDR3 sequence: CASSSSRLGARTGELFF. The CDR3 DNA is TGTGCCAGCAGTTCATCCCGGCTGGGGGCGAGGACCGGGGAGCTGTTTTTT.

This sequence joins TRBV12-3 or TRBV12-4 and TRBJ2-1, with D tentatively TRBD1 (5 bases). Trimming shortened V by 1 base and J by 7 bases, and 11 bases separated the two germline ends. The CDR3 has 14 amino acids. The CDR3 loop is CASSLGPSGNEQFF. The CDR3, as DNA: TGTGCCAGCAGTTTAGGTCCTTCAGGGAATGAGCAGTTCTTC.

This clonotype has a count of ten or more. The CDR3 is CASRPRLADQETQYF. As DNA, the CDR3 is TGTGCCAGCAGACCTAGACTAGCGGACCAAGAGACCCAGTACTTC. This chain connects TRBV6-6 to TRBJ2-5, with TRBD2 identical over 9 bases. This CDR3 has 15 residues. The germline V gene encodes CDR1 MNHNY and CDR2 SVGAGI (reference sequence). The ends lost 6 bases at V and 0 bases at J; junction bases unmatched: 5.

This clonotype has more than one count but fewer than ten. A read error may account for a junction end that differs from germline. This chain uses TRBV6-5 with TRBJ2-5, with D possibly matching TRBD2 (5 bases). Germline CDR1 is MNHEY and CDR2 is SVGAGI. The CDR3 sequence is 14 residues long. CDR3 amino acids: CAGSYDSGQETQYF. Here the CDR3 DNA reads TGTGCCGGCAGTTACGACTCGGGGCAAGAGACCCAGTACTTC.